Reported below is one T cell receptor beta chain. Its antigen target is currently unknown. No base qualities exist here, and no much larger clone lies one base off it. This sample is part of a study of blood T cell repertoires in COVID-19 (dated by TCRdb to the early 2020s). In the study overall: Samples from collaborators originated in the United States, Italy and Spain and spanned both the acute and convalescent phases of COVID-19. The material from the prospective study consisted of cDNA or gDNA derived from T cells, B-cell-depleted T cells, or PBMCs. Deeply sampled blood TCRbeta repertoires from subjects exposed to, actively infected with, or recovered from COVID-19 were included in the dataset. The repertoires were released in a freely available public database meant as a resource for research on the immune response to SARS-CoV-2. Samples came from the ongoing ImmuneRACE study (first 160 participants) plus 1,254 subjects from 6 global collaborators. A de-identified subject ID, COVID-19 status, age in years and sex were almost always included in the sample metadata. Where HLA class I and class II types were available, the types were taken from metadata supplied by the sample provider, not from assay-based typing.

V and J are truncated by 3 bases and 7 bases respectively, leaving an intervening sequence of 22 bases. Taken from cysteine to phenylalanine, the CDR3 has 16 residues. Only CDR3 DNA remains: 48 bases, in frame from the first base. CDR1 and CDR2 are drawn from the germline V gene: KGHSH, LQKENI. TCRbeta CDR3 regions were amplified from genomic DNA by means of the immunoSEQ Assay, a bias-controlled multiplex PCR. As for how the authors treated the data: Within the assay, amplification of reference gene primers was used to estimate how many nucleated cells each sample contained. To quantify the absolute abundance of each unique TCRbeta CDR3 rearrangement, sequence reads were collapsed and filtered. For each sample, productive Simpson clonality was calculated by taking the square root of Simpson's diversity index across productive rearrangements. The table comes from immuneACCESS by way of TCRdb, which keeps in-frame sequences with V and J called. Part of the clones is missing from these tables; in studies checked, under half for an unresolved V gene and the rest for unknown reasons. Clonal size and the V and J genes are those of that table, whereas D and trimming came from the DNA. This sample lists tens of thousands of clones; under 85% were detected once. Of the sample, roughly 27% falls within the top ten clones.

Each collaborating institution followed its own protocols to collect whole blood in K2EDTA tubes. For TCRbeta analysis, collaborators shipped samples in one of three forms: frozen whole blood, isolated PBMCs, or DNA extracted from either of those sample types. Paper-wide results and their limitations: The quantity of clinical and demographic metadata differed by source and by participant and was supplied without curation.

Sequencing was done on a sample of peripheral blood. This clonotype was obtained from a woman aged 80 or over with acute or convalescent COVID-19. The sequence links TRBV18 to TRBJ2-7; TRBD1 is possibly the D segment (6 matching bases). Read as DNA, the sequence is TGTGCCAGCTCACCTACATCGTACAGGGTTCGGGATGAGCAGTACTTC. Its amino acids are CASSPTSYRVRDEQYF.